A selection of T cell receptor beta chains follows, all from one sample in a study of CD4 and CD8 cells across lung adenocarcinoma regions. A single record per CDR3 protein comes from TCRdb applying MiXCR to the PCR reads. The sample comprises thousands of distinct CDR3 sequences, approximately 48% of which are singletons, and about 20% rests with the top ten. The sample taken for sequencing was CD8+ T cells from the center of a lung tumor. Source of these receptors: a female donor with lung adenocarcinoma. The CD4 and CD8 labels of this study may be unreliable. Both conserved end residues are part of each CDR3. The D gene is left open where the match is weak. The size of a clone is reported for some rows only, either as once, few or many, or as a class for expanded clones.

clone size	J gene	V gene	D gene	CDR3 DNA	CDR3 protein
few	TRBJ2-7	TRBV6-1	TRBD1	TGTGCCAGCAGTGAAGCGGACAGGGTCATAAACGAGCAGTACTTC	CASSEADRVINEQYF
-	TRBJ2-1	TRBV28	-	TGTGCCAGCAGTTCTGGGGGAAACTTACATGAGCAGTTCTTC	CASSSGGNLHEQFF
once	TRBJ1-5	TRBV6-1	-	TGTGCCAGCAGTGAACAGGATCAGCCCCACCACTTT	CASSEQDQPHHF
-	TRBJ2-3	TRBV11-2	TRBD2	TGTGCCGGGAGCTTCGGGGGGGGGCCCGTAGATACGCAGTATTTT	CAGSFGGGPVDTQYF
-	TRBJ2-2	TRBV7-2	TRBD2	TGTGCCAGCAGCTTAGGGTCGGGGGGTCGCGGGGAGCTGTTTTTC	CASSLGSGGRGELFF
-	TRBJ2-7	TRBV6-1	-	TGTGCCAGCGGCACGGGCTACGAGCAGTACTTC	CASGTGYEQYF
-	TRBJ2-1	TRBV7-8	-	TGTGCCAGCAGCTTATTGGATCCAGCTGCGGGCTATGAGCAGTTCTTC	CASSLLDPAAGYEQFF
few	TRBJ2-1	TRBV15	-	TGTGCCACCAGCAGCCGACTAGAGTATGATGAGCAGTTCTTC	CATSSRLEYDEQFF
many	TRBJ2-5	TRBV7-2	-	TGTGCCAGCAGCCCGGTAGGGGTCGGCAAGACCCAGTACTTC	CASSPVGVGKTQYF
-	TRBJ2-1	TRBV12-3/TRBV12-4	TRBD1	TGTGCCAGCTGGTTGGGGACAGGGGTTGATGAGCAGTTCTTC	CASWLGTGVDEQFF
medium-sized	TRBJ1-3	TRBV7-2	-	TGTGCCAGCAGCTTAGCGGGCATCAGCTCTGGAAACACCATATATTTT	CASSLAGISSGNTIYF
-	TRBJ1-2	TRBV3-1	-	TGTGCCAGCAGCCAAGGTCTGACATCTAACTATGGCTACACCTTC	CASSQGLTSNYGYTF
few	TRBJ2-1	TRBV27	TRBD2	TGTGCCAGCAGTTATAGCGGGACCTACAATGAGCAGTTCTTC	CASSYSGTYNEQFF
medium-sized	TRBJ2-1	TRBV5-4	TRBD2	TGTGCCAGCAGCTCGACGGACTGGGGCGGGGGGTACAATGAGCAGTTCTTC	CASSSTDWGGGYNEQFF
-	TRBJ1-1	TRBV5-6	-	TGTGCCAGCAGCTTGTATGGTGAAGCTTTCTTT	CASSLYGEAFF
once	TRBJ2-3	TRBV12-5	TRBD2	TGTGCTAGTGTGAACCGACGACTAGCGGCCCCCGTCGGGGGCACAGATACGCAGTATTTT	CASVNRRLAAPVGGTDTQYF
-	TRBJ2-4	TRBV6-1	-	TGTGCCAGGCTGGGGGGACGAGCCAAAGACACCCAGTACTTC	CARLGGRAKDTQYF
-	TRBJ2-7	TRBV5-4	TRBD1	TGTGCCAGCAGGGCGGGACAGGGCCTCTCCTACGAGCAGTACTTC	CASRAGQGLSYEQYF
-	TRBJ2-5	TRBV27	-	TGTGCCAGCGGGGGGGGCGGGGGCCGGTACCCAGAGACCCAGTACTTC	CASGGGGGRYPETQYF
-	TRBJ1-2	TRBV27	-	TGTGCCAGCAGTTTATCCACAGGGCATGGCTACACCTTC	CASSLSTGHGYTF
-	TRBJ2-3	TRBV6-5	-	TGTGCCAGCCGCTACTCGGCGCGGCGAGCCAAAAATACGCAGTATTTC	CASRYSARRAKNTQYF
-	TRBJ2-3	TRBV12-3/TRBV12-4	-	TGTGCCAGCGCGGGGCCCGGGGGCCAGGACCCAGATACGCAGTATTTT	CASAGPGGQDPDTQYF
-	TRBJ2-4	TRBV6-1	TRBD2	TGTGCGAGGAGCGGGGGCGGCGTCTTAGACACTCAGTACTTC	CARSGGGVLDTQYF
-	TRBJ2-5	TRBV7-6	-	TGTGCCAGCAGCTTATTAGCGGACCCTTACAATGAGCAGTACTTC	CASSLLADPYNEQYF
-	TRBJ2-3	TRBV6-5	-	TGTGCCAGCAGTTACTCGGCCGGGCGTAGCACAGATACGCAGTATTTT	CASSYSAGRSTDTQYF
-	TRBJ2-1	TRBV3-1	-	TGTGCCAGCAGCCAAGATCCCGACTCCTACAATGAGCAGTTCTTC	CASSQDPDSYNEQFF
medium-sized	TRBJ1-1	TRBV7-6	-	TGTGCCAGCAGCTTAGTAGGTTCGGTGAACACTGAAGCTTTCTTT	CASSLVGSVNTEAFF
-	TRBJ2-7	TRBV4-2	TRBD2	TGTGCCAGCAGCCAAGATATGAGCGGGGGCCACTCCTACGAGCAGTACTTC	CASSQDMSGGHSYEQYF
-	TRBJ2-1	TRBV7-2	-	TGTGCCAGCAGCTTAGAGGCCGCCAGTTGGGATGAGCAGTTCTTC	CASSLEAASWDEQFF